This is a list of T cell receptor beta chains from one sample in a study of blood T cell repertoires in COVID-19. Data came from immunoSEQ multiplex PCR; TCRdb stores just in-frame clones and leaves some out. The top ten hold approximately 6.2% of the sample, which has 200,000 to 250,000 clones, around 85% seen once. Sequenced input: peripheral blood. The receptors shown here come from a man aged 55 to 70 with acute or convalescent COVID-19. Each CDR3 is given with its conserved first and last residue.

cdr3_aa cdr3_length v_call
CATRTPSWTVRGYGYTF 17 TRBV7-8
CASSLVQGLNYGYTF 15 TRBV5-1
CASTRRPADTQYF 13 TRBV6-5
CASSPQWNTEAFF 13 TRBV3-1/TRBV3-2
CASSKAGKDGTGGGHSGANVLTF 23 TRBV21-1
CASSFNAPGGNQPQHF 16 TRBV7-2
CASSPLTSGTVNEQFF 16 TRBV28
CARGDRVLFPMNTEAFF 17 TRBV5-3
CASSIKFLGVAGAGELFF 18 TRBV19
CASSSPGQSYGYTF 14 TRBV5-1
CASSLSAHQGGSNQPQHF 18 TRBV27
CASSKYRSTGTVYGYTF 17 TRBV28
CASSGDIPLTGELFF 15 TRBV9
CASRLLGEGEQFF 13 TRBV4-3
CASSLGSGATNEKLFF 16 TRBV28
CASRLAGVARVLETQYF 17 TRBV28
CATSTMGQGGYTF 13 TRBV15
CASSLDGRRTRTYGYTF 17 TRBV11-3
CASSFGGGTGELFF 14 TRBV27
CASSPPKREAKNIQYF 16 TRBV7-9
CSASMRGDEQYF 12 TRBV20-1
CASSAGQRSGYTF 13 TRBV9
CASSPRTGGTGNTIYF 16 TRBV18
CASSMTGVFSGNTIYF 16 TRBV19
CASSRASTGELFF 13 TRBV14
CASRDRGRSGDTQYF 15 TRBV7-2
CATSDFPGQYGYTF 14 TRBV24-1
CASTPADSGYTF 12 TRBV28
CASSQDRGLGYGYTF 15 TRBV4-3
CASSYMWTGDEKTQYF 16 TRBV6-2/TRBV6-3
CASSYYRGQDEKLFF 15 TRBV27
CASSQVGVGNQPQHF 15 TRBV4-2
CAWSRGREAFF 11 TRBV30
CASSLDRSNYGYTF 14 TRBV5-6
CASSLGTGDQPQHF 14 TRBV18
CAIQGSKNSPLHF 13 TRBV10-3
CASSSTGETQYF 12 TRBV7-2
CAWSPGRGSYEQYF 14 TRBV30
CASSTRGTGVTNTEAFF 17 TRBV19
CATSRAGNGNTIYF 14 TRBV15
CASSLFGGQLLEAFF 15 TRBV7-9
CASSPLPNTGELFF 14 TRBV7-2
CASSQDRGRNTIYF 14 TRBV4-3
CASSYMAGAGSPLHF 15 TRBV6-5
CASLSEGLTDTQYF 14 TRBV28
CASSYSSSSSWLLAFF 16 TRBV6-2/TRBV6-3
CASSQDRVASEQYF 14 TRBV4-2
CASSSPERGITGELFF 16 TRBV11-3
CASSILPRTSGEQYF 15 TRBV19
CASSQSGLAVSSYNEQFF 18 TRBV3-1/TRBV3-2
CASGEGRGVGTDTQYF 16 TRBV7-2
CASSQTPGNSYEQFF 15 TRBV11-3